Listed below are T cell receptor beta chains from one sample, sequenced in a study of response to subunit inactivated influenza vaccine. Each CDR3 protein gets one entry after TCRdb re-called the RT-PCR reads with MiXCR. The sample shows about 650,000 distinct CDR3 sequences, 13% to 15% of them seen only once. The sample was PBMCs from blood, taken roughly 15 days before vaccination. The source of these receptors is a man between 45 and 60 years old who received an inactivated influenza vaccine. The CDR3 runs from the conserved cysteine through the conserved F or W. D genes are given only for firm matches. The size entry is marked missing in some rows and otherwise reads once, few, many or a size class.

abundance: .
v_gene: TRBV29-1
d_gene: .
j_gene: TRBJ2-5
CDR3aa: CSLRPDSTLGTQYF
CDR3nt: TGCAGTCTTAGACCGGACAGCACCCTGGGGACCCAGTACTTC

abundance: .
v_gene: TRBV20-1
d_gene: TRBD2
j_gene: TRBJ2-4
CDR3aa: CSARRLAGVVKNIQYF
CDR3nt: TGCAGTGCTAGAAGGCTAGCGGGGGTAGTCAAAAACATTCAGTACTTC

abundance: .
v_gene: TRBV28
d_gene: TRBD1
j_gene: TRBJ1-5
CDR3aa: CASSLGTGGEKPQHF
CDR3nt: TGTGCCAGCAGTTTAGGGACAGGGGGCGAGAAGCCCCAGCATTTT

abundance: few
v_gene: TRBV20-1
d_gene: TRBD2
j_gene: TRBJ2-1
CDR3aa: CSAAGAGGYNEQFF
CDR3nt: TGCAGTGCAGCGGGAGCCGGGGGATACAATGAGCAGTTCTTC

abundance: few
v_gene: TRBV29-1
d_gene: TRBD1
j_gene: TRBJ1-4
CDR3aa: CSVEGGQTNEKLFF
CDR3nt: TGCAGCGTGGAAGGGGGCCAAACTAATGAAAAACTGTTTTTT

abundance: few
v_gene: TRBV24-1
d_gene: TRBD2
j_gene: TRBJ2-5
CDR3aa: CATSDFPSGSGETQYF
CDR3nt: TGTGCCACCAGTGATTTTCCTAGCGGGAGTGGAGAGACCCAGTACTTC

abundance: .
v_gene: TRBV20-1
d_gene: TRBD2
j_gene: TRBJ2-4
CDR3aa: CSARDQWASGDLTAKNIQYF
CDR3nt: TGCAGTGCTAGAGATCAGTGGGCTAGCGGGGACCTAACGGCCAAAAACATTCAGTACTTC

abundance: many
v_gene: TRBV7-9
d_gene: .
j_gene: TRBJ2-1
CDR3aa: CASSPRVEQFF
CDR3nt: TGTGCCAGCAGCCCGAGGGTTGAGCAGTTCTTC

abundance: .
v_gene: TRBV9
d_gene: .
j_gene: TRBJ2-1
CDR3aa: CASSPHHGKEQFF
CDR3nt: TGTGCCAGCAGCCCCCATCACGGGAAAGAGCAGTTCTTC

abundance: .
v_gene: TRBV2
d_gene: TRBD2
j_gene: TRBJ2-5
CDR3aa: CASSSSRTRPQETQYF
CDR3nt: TGTGCCAGCAGTTCCTCCCGGACTAGGCCCCAAGAGACCCAGTACTTC

abundance: few
v_gene: TRBV20-1
d_gene: .
j_gene: TRBJ1-2
CDR3aa: CSARAAYGYTF
CDR3nt: TGCAGTGCTAGAGCGGCATATGGCTACACCTTC

abundance: .
v_gene: TRBV10-2
d_gene: TRBD2
j_gene: TRBJ2-2
CDR3aa: CASTKLPGGTGELFF
CDR3nt: TGCGCCAGCACCAAACTCCCCGGGGGGACCGGGGAGCTGTTTTTT

abundance: many
v_gene: TRBV10-3
d_gene: .
j_gene: TRBJ2-7
CDR3aa: CAISDPRTYEQYF
CDR3nt: TGTGCCATCAGTGACCCGCGAACTTACGAGCAGTACTTC

abundance: few
v_gene: TRBV6-2/TRBV6-3
d_gene: .
j_gene: TRBJ2-3
CDR3aa: CASSIGLRDTQYF
CDR3nt: TGTGCCAGCAGTATAGGACTGAGAGATACGCAGTATTTT

abundance: .
v_gene: TRBV5-1
d_gene: TRBD2
j_gene: TRBJ2-4
CDR3aa: CASSLAASGGIQYF
CDR3nt: TGCGCCAGCAGCTTGGCGGCTAGCGGGGGCATTCAGTACTTC

abundance: few
v_gene: TRBV12-3/TRBV12-4
d_gene: TRBD2
j_gene: TRBJ2-5
CDR3aa: CASSPKRGGLTETQYF
CDR3nt: TGTGCCAGCAGCCCCAAGCGGGGTGGACTTACTGAGACCCAGTACTTC

abundance: few
v_gene: TRBV20-1
d_gene: TRBD2
j_gene: TRBJ2-7
CDR3aa: CSARPQGLAEDKQYF
CDR3nt: TGCAGTGCTAGACCCCAGGGACTAGCGGAGGATAAGCAGTACTTC

abundance: .
v_gene: TRBV12-3/TRBV12-4
d_gene: .
j_gene: TRBJ1-5
CDR3aa: CASSRYNQPQHF
CDR3nt: TGTGCCAGCAGCCGATACAATCAGCCCCAGCATTTT

abundance: few
v_gene: TRBV7-9
d_gene: .
j_gene: TRBJ2-2
CDR3aa: CASSGSAGRRTGELFF
CDR3nt: TGTGCCAGCAGCGGGAGCGCAGGTCGTAGGACCGGGGAGCTGTTTTTT

abundance: .
v_gene: TRBV15
d_gene: TRBD2
j_gene: TRBJ2-7
CDR3aa: CATSRDRASGDYEQYF
CDR3nt: TGTGCCACCAGCAGAGATCGGGCTAGCGGGGACTACGAGCAGTACTTC

abundance: .
v_gene: TRBV7-9
d_gene: .
j_gene: TRBJ2-7
CDR3aa: CASSGGLASTYEQYF
CDR3nt: TGTGCCAGCAGCGGGGGTCTCGCGTCAACCTACGAGCAGTACTTC

abundance: .
v_gene: TRBV6-1
d_gene: .
j_gene: TRBJ2-7
CDR3aa: CASSGMLGASYEQYF
CDR3nt: TGTGCCAGCAGTGGGATGTTGGGAGCTTCCTACGAGCAGTACTTC

abundance: .
v_gene: TRBV16
d_gene: .
j_gene: TRBJ1-2
CDR3aa: CASSQLITGSSDGYTF
CDR3nt: TGTGCCAGCAGCCAATTAATAACAGGATCCTCTGATGGCTACACCTTC

abundance: few
v_gene: TRBV18
d_gene: .
j_gene: TRBJ2-5
CDR3aa: CASSPPDWSQEYF
CDR3nt: TGTGCCAGCTCACCTCCTGACTGGAGTCAGGAGTACTTC

abundance: few
v_gene: TRBV6-1
d_gene: .
j_gene: TRBJ2-3
CDR3aa: CASSRSGAVDTQYF
CDR3nt: TGTGCCAGCTCGAGATCAGGGGCTGTAGATACGCAGTATTTT

abundance: .
v_gene: TRBV6-1
d_gene: .
j_gene: TRBJ1-1
CDR3aa: CASRRQAGNTEAFF
CDR3nt: TGTGCCAGCAGACGACAGGCGGGGAACACTGAAGCTTTCTTT

abundance: .
v_gene: TRBV12-3/TRBV12-4
d_gene: .
j_gene: TRBJ2-7
CDR3aa: CASSLWGAKDEQYF
CDR3nt: TGTGCCAGCTCCCTCTGGGGGGCTAAGGACGAGCAGTACTTC

abundance: few
v_gene: TRBV20-1
d_gene: .
j_gene: TRBJ2-1
CDR3aa: CSARLLTTEVRNEQFF
CDR3nt: TGCAGTGCTCGACTTCTGACTACCGAGGTGCGCAATGAGCAGTTCTTC

abundance: few
v_gene: TRBV24-1
d_gene: TRBD1
j_gene: TRBJ2-3
CDR3aa: CATSVFRQGSIEDTQYF
CDR3nt: TGTGCCACCAGTGTATTTCGACAGGGAAGTATAGAGGATACGCAGTATTTT

abundance: few
v_gene: TRBV12-3/TRBV12-4
d_gene: .
j_gene: TRBJ2-7
CDR3aa: CASSATQSTYEQYF
CDR3nt: TGTGCCAGCAGTGCCACACAGAGTACCTACGAGCAGTACTTC

abundance: .
v_gene: TRBV2
d_gene: .
j_gene: TRBJ2-1
CDR3aa: CASSVGGGHEQFF
CDR3nt: TGTGCCAGCAGTGTGGGAGGGGGCCATGAGCAGTTCTTC

abundance: many
v_gene: TRBV5-1
d_gene: TRBD1
j_gene: TRBJ2-2
CDR3aa: CASSSGTANTGELFF
CDR3nt: TGCGCCAGCAGCTCCGGGACAGCGAACACCGGGGAGCTGTTTTTT

abundance: few
v_gene: TRBV12-3/TRBV12-4
d_gene: .
j_gene: TRBJ1-3
CDR3aa: CASRRGAGNTIYF
CDR3nt: TGTGCCAGCAGACGTGGGGCTGGAAACACCATATATTTT

abundance: .
v_gene: TRBV6-1
d_gene: .
j_gene: TRBJ2-3
CDR3aa: CASSVENTDTQSF
CDR3nt: TGTGCCAGCAGTGTTGAGAACACAGATACGCAGTCTTTT

abundance: .
v_gene: TRBV28
d_gene: .
j_gene: TRBJ2-3
CDR3aa: CASSFSDSTDTQYF
CDR3nt: TGTGCCAGCAGTTTCTCGGACAGCACAGATACGCAGTATTTT

abundance: few
v_gene: TRBV9
d_gene: TRBD2
j_gene: TRBJ2-1
CDR3aa: CASSPSGGTSGSEQFF
CDR3nt: TGTGCCAGCAGCCCAAGCGGTGGGACTAGCGGTTCAGAGCAGTTCTTC

abundance: many
v_gene: TRBV4-3
d_gene: .
j_gene: TRBJ2-7
CDR3aa: CASSQDVGGFYEQYF
CDR3nt: TGCGCCAGCAGCCAAGATGTAGGGGGATTCTACGAGCAGTACTTC

abundance: .
v_gene: TRBV9
d_gene: TRBD1
j_gene: TRBJ2-7
CDR3aa: CASSARDSDYEQYF
CDR3nt: TGTGCCAGCAGCGCCCGGGACAGTGATTACGAGCAGTACTTC

abundance: .
v_gene: TRBV4-3
d_gene: .
j_gene: TRBJ2-1
CDR3aa: CASSQDQGYNEQFF
CDR3nt: TGCGCCAGCAGCCAGGATCAGGGGTACAATGAGCAGTTCTTC

abundance: many
v_gene: TRBV6-2/TRBV6-3
d_gene: .
j_gene: TRBJ2-1
CDR3aa: CASSYTVSNEQFF
CDR3nt: TGTGCCAGCAGTTACACGGTATCCAATGAGCAGTTCTTC

abundance: few
v_gene: TRBV20-1
d_gene: .
j_gene: TRBJ1-2
CDR3aa: CSARDPSRAANGYTF
CDR3nt: TGCAGTGCTAGAGATCCGAGTAGGGCTGCGAACGGCTACACCTTC

abundance: few
v_gene: TRBV20-1
d_gene: .
j_gene: TRBJ2-2
CDR3aa: CSARRAAGELFF
CDR3nt: TGCAGTGCTCGGAGGGCCGCCGGGGAGCTGTTTTTT

abundance: few
v_gene: TRBV4-3
d_gene: TRBD2
j_gene: TRBJ2-1
CDR3aa: CASSPRPSGKRNEQFF
CDR3nt: TGCGCCAGCAGCCCCCGACCTAGCGGGAAAAGGAATGAGCAGTTCTTC

abundance: .
v_gene: TRBV12-3/TRBV12-4
d_gene: .
j_gene: TRBJ1-2
CDR3aa: CASSYSGSPSYGYTF
CDR3nt: TGTGCCAGCAGTTACTCGGGATCCCCCAGCTATGGCTACACCTTC